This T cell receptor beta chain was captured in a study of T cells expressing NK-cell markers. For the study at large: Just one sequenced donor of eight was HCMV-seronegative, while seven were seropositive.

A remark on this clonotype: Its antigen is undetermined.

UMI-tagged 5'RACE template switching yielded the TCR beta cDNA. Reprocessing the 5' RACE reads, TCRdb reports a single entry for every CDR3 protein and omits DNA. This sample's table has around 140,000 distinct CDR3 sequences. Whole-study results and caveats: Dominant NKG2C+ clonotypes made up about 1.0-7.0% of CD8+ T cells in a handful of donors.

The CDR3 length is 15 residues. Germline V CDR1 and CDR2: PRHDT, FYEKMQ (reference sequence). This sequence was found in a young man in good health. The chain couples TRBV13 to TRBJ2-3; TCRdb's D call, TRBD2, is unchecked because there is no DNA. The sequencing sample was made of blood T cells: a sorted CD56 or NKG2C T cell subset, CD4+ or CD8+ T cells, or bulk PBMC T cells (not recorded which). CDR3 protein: CASSHESGNTDTQYF.